This T cell receptor (beta chain) was recovered during a study of blood T cell repertoires in COVID-19. Turning to the study itself: The samples span acute and convalescent COVID-19 from the United States, Italy and Spain. PBMCs, B-cell-depleted T cells, or T cells provided the cDNA or gDNA that made up the material.

The protocol was immunoSEQ multiplex PCR, while the TCRdb copy is restricted to in-frame clones and leaves out a portion. The table has about 100,000 clones, 90% to 95% seen once. This clone has more than one count but fewer than ten. V gave up 6 bases and J gave up 4 bases, with 11 bases separating them. The CDR3 has 13 residues. Germline lookup yields CDR1 MDHEN and CDR2 SYDVKM. This rearrangement joins TRBV28 to TRBJ2-3; maybe TRBD2 (5 bases). The sequence was obtained from a woman in her 30s with acute or convalescent COVID-19. The sample consisted of peripheral blood. CDR3 bases: TGTGCCAGCAGCCCCGCGGGCGCAGATACGCAGTATTTT. Its protein product is CASSPAGADTQYF.